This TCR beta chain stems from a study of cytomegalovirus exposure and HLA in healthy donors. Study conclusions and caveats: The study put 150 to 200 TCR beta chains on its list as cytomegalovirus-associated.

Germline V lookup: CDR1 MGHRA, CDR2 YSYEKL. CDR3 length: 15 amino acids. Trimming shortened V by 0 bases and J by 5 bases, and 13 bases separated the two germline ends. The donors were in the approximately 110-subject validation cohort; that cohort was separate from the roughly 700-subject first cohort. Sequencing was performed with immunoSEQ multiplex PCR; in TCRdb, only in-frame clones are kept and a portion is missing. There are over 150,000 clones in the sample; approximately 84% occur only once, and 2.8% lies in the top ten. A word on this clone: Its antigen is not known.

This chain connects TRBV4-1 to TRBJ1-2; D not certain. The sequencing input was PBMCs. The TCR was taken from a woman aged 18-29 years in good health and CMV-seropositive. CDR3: CASSQDLGQPYGYTF. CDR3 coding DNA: TGCGCCAGCAGCCAAGATCTTGGGCAGCCATATGGCTACACCTTC.